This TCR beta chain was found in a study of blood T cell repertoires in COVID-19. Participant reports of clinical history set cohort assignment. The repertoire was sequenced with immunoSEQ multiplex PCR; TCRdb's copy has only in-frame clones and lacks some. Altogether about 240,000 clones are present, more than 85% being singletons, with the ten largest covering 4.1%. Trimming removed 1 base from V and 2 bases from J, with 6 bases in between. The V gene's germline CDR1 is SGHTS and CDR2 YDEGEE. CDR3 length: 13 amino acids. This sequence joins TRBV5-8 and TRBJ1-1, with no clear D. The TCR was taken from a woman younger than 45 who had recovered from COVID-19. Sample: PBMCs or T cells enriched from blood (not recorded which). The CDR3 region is CASSLTANTEAFF. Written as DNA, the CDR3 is TGTGCCAGCAGCTTGACAGCAAACACTGAAGCTTTCTTT. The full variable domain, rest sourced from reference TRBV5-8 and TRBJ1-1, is EAGVTQSPTHLIKTRGQQATLRCSPISGHTSVYWYQQALGLGLQFLLWYDEGEERNRGNFPPRFSGRQFPNYSSELNVNALELEDSALYLCASSLTANTEAFFGQGTRLTVV.